This T cell receptor (beta chain) comes out of a study of blood T cell repertoires in COVID-19. Study summary: Sources were T cells, B-cell-depleted T cells, or PBMCs; the material itself was cDNA or gDNA.

The age range of participants was about 18 to 100 years, with residence in more than 20 US areas. Participant reports of clinical history set cohort assignment. TCRdb keeps only in-frame clones here, not all; method: immunoSEQ multiplex PCR. Of about 250,000 clones listed, roughly nine tenths are singletons. Germline V lookup: CDR1 MNHEY, CDR2 SVGAGI. The CDR3 sequence is 13 residues long. V was cut by 5 bases and J by 6 bases, with 13 bases left in between. The chain carries TRBV6-5 and TRBJ1-2, with D possibly TRBD1 on 5 matching bases. The specimen sequenced was PBMCs or T cells enriched from blood (not recorded which). The sequence derives from a woman aged 18-29 years who had recovered from COVID-19. CDR3 nucleotide sequence: TGTGCCAGCAGTCGACAGCTAAATGATGGCTACACCTTC. The encoded protein is CASSRQLNDGYTF.